The rows below give T cell receptor beta chains drawn from one sample of a study of cytomegalovirus exposure and HLA in healthy donors. The table came from immunoSEQ multiplex PCR; TCRdb's copy has only in-frame clones and leaves some out. The sample lists roughly 110,000 clones, roughly 71% occurring once. The specimen sequenced was PBMCs. The receptors come from a male donor in good health and CMV-seropositive. Both conserved end residues are part of each CDR3.

v_gene	CDR3aa
TRBV5-4	CASSLSGLAYEQYF
TRBV19	CASSILVEMAGELFF
TRBV28	CASSSLAGAGEQFF
TRBV10-1	CASILTAYPYEQYF
TRBV28	CASRAPVGSYEQYF
TRBV19	CASSITSLAGGYEQYF
TRBV11-2	CASSEDAGGQETQYF
TRBV6-5	CASSYSRQGRTDTQYF
TRBV7-2	CASSGQGGPYEQYF
TRBV4-3	CASSQDQGAGGGYTF
TRBV29-1	CSVKAQGRGARETQYF
TRBV28	CASRPQGLTGGNTIYF
TRBV5-8	CASSGPNRDRGLNTGELFF
TRBV19	CASGASTGSSYEQYF